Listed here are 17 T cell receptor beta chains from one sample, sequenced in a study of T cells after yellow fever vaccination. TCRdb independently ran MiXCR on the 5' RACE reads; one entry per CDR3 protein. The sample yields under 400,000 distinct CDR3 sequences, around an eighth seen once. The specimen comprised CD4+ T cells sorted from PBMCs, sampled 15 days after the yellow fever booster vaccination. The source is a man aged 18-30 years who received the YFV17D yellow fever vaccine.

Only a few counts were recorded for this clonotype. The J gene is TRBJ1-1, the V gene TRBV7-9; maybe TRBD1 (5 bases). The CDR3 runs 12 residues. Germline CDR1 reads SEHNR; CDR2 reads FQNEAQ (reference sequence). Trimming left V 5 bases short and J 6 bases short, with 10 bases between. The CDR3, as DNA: TGTGCCAGCAGCCTATCGGGGCCTGAAGCTTTCTTT. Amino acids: CASSLSGPEAFF.

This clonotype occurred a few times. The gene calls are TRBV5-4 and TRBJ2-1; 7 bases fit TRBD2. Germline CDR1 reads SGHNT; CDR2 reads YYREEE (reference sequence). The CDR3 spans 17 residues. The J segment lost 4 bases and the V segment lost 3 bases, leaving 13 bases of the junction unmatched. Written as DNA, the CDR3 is TGTGCCAGCAGCTCCACCCGGCGGGGGAAAGAGTACAATGAGCAGTTCTTC. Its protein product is CASSSTRRGKEYNEQFF.

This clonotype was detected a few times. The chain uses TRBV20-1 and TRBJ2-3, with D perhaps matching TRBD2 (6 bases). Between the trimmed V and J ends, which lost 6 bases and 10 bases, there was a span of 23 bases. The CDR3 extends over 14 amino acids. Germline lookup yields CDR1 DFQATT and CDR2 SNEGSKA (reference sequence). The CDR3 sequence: CSAPGVSGMGAQYF. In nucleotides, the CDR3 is TGCAGTGCCCCGGGAGTATCGGGGATGGGCGCGCAGTATTTT.

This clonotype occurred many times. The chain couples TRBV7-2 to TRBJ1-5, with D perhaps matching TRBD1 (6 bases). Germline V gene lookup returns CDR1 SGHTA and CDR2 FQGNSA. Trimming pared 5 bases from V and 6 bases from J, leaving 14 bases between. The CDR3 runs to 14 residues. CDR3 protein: CASSMGGGFQPQHF. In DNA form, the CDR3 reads TGTGCCAGCAGCATGGGGGGGGGCTTTCAGCCCCAGCATTTT. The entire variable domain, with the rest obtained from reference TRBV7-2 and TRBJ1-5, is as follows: GAGVSQSPSNKVTEKGKDVELRCDPISGHTALYWYRQSLGQGLEFLIYFQGNSAPDKSGLPSDRFSAERTGGSVSTLTIQRTQQEDSAVYLCASSMGGGFQPQHFGDGTRLSIL.

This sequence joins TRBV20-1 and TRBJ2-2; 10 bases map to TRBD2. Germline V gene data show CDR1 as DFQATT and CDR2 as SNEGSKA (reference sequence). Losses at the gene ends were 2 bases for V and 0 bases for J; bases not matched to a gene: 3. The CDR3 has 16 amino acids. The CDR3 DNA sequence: TGCAGTGCTAGACCTAGCGGGGGAGCGAACACCGGGGAGCTGTTTTTT. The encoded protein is CSARPSGGANTGELFF.

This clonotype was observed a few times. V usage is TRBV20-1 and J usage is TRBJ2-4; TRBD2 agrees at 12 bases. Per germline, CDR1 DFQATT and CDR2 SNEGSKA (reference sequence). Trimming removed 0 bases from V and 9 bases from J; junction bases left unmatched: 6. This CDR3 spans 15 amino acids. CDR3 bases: TGCAGTGCTAGAGAGAGGACTAGCGGGGTGGGCATTCAGTACTTC. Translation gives CSARERTSGVGIQYF.

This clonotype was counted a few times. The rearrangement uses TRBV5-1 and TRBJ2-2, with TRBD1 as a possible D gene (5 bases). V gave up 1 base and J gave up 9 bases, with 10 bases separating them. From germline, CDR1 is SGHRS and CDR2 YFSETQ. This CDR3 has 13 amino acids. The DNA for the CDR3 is TGCGCCAGCAGCTTGAGGGGCGAGCGGGAGCTGTTTTTT. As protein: CASSLRGERELFF.

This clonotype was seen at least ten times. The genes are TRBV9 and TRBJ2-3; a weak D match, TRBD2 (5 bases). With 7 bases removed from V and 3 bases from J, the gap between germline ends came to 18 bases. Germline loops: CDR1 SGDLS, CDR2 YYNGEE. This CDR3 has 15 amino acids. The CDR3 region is CASSSSGSATDTQYF. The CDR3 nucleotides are TGTGCCAGCTCCTCCTCGGGTAGCGCGACAGATACGCAGTATTTT.

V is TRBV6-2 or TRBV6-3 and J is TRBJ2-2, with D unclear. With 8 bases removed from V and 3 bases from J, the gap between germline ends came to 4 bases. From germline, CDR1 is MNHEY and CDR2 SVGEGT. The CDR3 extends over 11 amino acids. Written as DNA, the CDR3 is TGTGCCAGCGGTCACACCGGGGAGCTGTTTTTT. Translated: CASGHTGELFF.

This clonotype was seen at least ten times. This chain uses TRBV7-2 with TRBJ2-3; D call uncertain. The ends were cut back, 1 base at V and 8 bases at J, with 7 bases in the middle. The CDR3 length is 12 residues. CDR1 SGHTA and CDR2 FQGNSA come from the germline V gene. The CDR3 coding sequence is TGTGCCAGCAGCTTAGACGGCGGTACGCAGTATTTT. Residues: CASSLDGGTQYF.

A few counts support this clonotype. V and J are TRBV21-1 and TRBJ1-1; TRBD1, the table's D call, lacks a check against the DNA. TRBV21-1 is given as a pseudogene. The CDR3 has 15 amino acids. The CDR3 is CASTRDRDVDTEAFF. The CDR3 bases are TGTGCCAGCACACGGGACAGGGACGTAGACACTGAAGCTTTCTTT.

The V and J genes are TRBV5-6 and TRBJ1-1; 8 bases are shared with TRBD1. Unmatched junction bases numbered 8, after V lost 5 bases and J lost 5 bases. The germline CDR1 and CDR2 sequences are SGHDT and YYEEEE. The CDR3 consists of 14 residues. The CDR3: CASRETGDKTEAFF. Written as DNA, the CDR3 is TGTGCCAGCAGGGAGACAGGGGACAAAACTGAAGCTTTCTTT.

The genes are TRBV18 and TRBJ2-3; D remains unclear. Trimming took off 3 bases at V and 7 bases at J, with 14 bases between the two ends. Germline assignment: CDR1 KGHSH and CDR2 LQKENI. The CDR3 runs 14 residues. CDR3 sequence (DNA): TGTGCCAGCTCACCTCCGGCCCTCGGTCATACGCAGTATTTT. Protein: CASSPPALGHTQYF. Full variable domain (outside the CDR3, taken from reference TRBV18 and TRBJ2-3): NAGVMQNPRHLVRRRGQEARLRCSPMKGHSHVYWYRQLPEEGLKFMVYLQKENIIDESGMPKERFSAEFPKEGPSILRIQQVVRGDSAAYFCASSPPALGHTQYFGPGTRLTVL.

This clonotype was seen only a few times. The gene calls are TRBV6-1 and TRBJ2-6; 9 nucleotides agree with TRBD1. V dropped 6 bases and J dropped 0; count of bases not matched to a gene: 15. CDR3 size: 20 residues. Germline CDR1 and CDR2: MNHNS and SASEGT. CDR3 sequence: CASRFYVPGQGFSGANVLTF. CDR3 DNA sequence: TGTGCCAGCAGATTCTACGTACCGGGACAGGGTTTCTCTGGGGCCAACGTCCTGACTTTC.

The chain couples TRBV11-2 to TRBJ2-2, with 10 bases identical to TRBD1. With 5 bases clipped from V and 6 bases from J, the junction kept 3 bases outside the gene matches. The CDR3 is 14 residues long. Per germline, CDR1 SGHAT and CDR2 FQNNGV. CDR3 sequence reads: CASSETGGSGELFF. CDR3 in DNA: TGTGCCAGCAGCGAGACAGGGGGCTCCGGGGAGCTGTTTTTT.

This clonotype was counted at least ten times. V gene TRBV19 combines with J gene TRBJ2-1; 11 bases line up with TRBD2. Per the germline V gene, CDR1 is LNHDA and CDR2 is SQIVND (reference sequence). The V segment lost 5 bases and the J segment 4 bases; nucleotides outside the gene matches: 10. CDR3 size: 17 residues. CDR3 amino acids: CASSPRLAGRIYNEQFF. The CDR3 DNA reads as TGTGCCAGTAGTCCTCGACTAGCGGGGAGGATTTACAATGAGCAGTTCTTC.

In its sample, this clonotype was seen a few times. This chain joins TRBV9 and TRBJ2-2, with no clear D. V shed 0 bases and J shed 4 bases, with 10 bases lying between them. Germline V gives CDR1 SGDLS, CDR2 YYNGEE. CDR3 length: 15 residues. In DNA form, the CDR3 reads TGTGCCAGCAGCGTAGATGGCAGCAGCACCGGGGAGCTGTTTTTT. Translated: CASSVDGSSTGELFF.